A selection of T cell receptor beta chains follows, all from one sample in a study of T cell repertoires in ileal Crohn's disease. Produced via immunoSEQ multiplex PCR; TCRdb's table is partial and in-frame only. The sample records roughly 15,000 clones, 50% to 75% being singletons. The sample consisted of ileal tissue. The receptors originated from an adult with Crohn's disease. Each CDR3 is given with its conserved first and last residue. The order of the fields is D gene, V gene, J gene, clone size, CDR3 protein, CDR3 DNA. The D gene is left open where the match is weak. The listing skips clone size in some rows; elsewhere it reads once, few, many or a size class.

d_gene: .; v_gene: TRBV11-2; j_gene: TRBJ1-1; abundance: .; CDR3aa: CASSWGGEAFF; CDR3nt: TGTGCCAGCAGCTGGGGGGGTGAAGCTTTCTTT
d_gene: .; v_gene: TRBV6-6; j_gene: TRBJ1-1; abundance: .; CDR3aa: CASSYGQNTEAFF; CDR3nt: TGTGCCAGCAGTTATGGACAGAACACTGAAGCTTTCTTT
d_gene: TRBD2; v_gene: TRBV2; j_gene: TRBJ2-7; abundance: .; CDR3aa: CASSVRREVKYEQYF; CDR3nt: TGTGCCAGCAGTGTGAGGCGGGAGGTTAAGTACGAGCAGTACTTC
d_gene: .; v_gene: TRBV27; j_gene: TRBJ2-7; abundance: few; CDR3aa: CASSLSPVSSYEQYF; CDR3nt: TGTGCCAGCAGTTTATCCCCAGTCAGCTCCTACGAGCAGTACTTC
d_gene: TRBD1; v_gene: TRBV10-3; j_gene: TRBJ1-1; abundance: few; CDR3aa: CAISPGTGSEAFF; CDR3nt: TGTGCCATCAGCCCGGGGACAGGGTCTGAAGCTTTCTTT
d_gene: .; v_gene: TRBV5-1; j_gene: TRBJ2-1; abundance: .; CDR3aa: CASSLAGEAGAEQFF; CDR3nt: TGCGCCAGCAGCTTGGCCGGAGAGGCCGGAGCTGAGCAGTTCTTC
d_gene: TRBD2; v_gene: TRBV6-1; j_gene: TRBJ2-4; abundance: .; CDR3aa: CASSVRGTSGRNIQYF; CDR3nt: TGTGCCAGCAGTGTCCGTGGAACTAGCGGGAGAAACATTCAGTACTTC
d_gene: TRBD1; v_gene: TRBV5-4; j_gene: TRBJ1-3; abundance: few; CDR3aa: CASSDNRGMGGNTIYF; CDR3nt: TGTGCCAGCAGCGATAACAGGGGAATGGGAGGAAACACCATATATTTT
d_gene: .; v_gene: TRBV2; j_gene: TRBJ2-3; abundance: .; CDR3aa: CASRKGAGYTDTQYF; CDR3nt: TGTGCCAGCAGGAAGGGGGCGGGGTACACAGATACGCAGTATTTT
d_gene: .; v_gene: TRBV10-3; j_gene: TRBJ2-5; abundance: few; CDR3aa: CATSLPGSKETQYF; CDR3nt: TGTGCCACCTCCCTGCCGGGATCTAAAGAGACCCAGTACTTC
d_gene: TRBD2; v_gene: TRBV30; j_gene: TRBJ2-7; abundance: .; CDR3aa: CAWSSSGSLGQYF; CDR3nt: TGTGCCTGGAGTTCTAGCGGGAGTTTGGGGCAGTACTTC
d_gene: .; v_gene: TRBV30; j_gene: TRBJ1-4; abundance: .; CDR3aa: CAWSSQVANEKLFF; CDR3nt: TGTGCCTGGAGCTCCCAGGTAGCTAATGAAAAACTGTTTTTT
d_gene: .; v_gene: TRBV7-6; j_gene: TRBJ1-1; abundance: .; CDR3aa: CASSSKSSTEAFF; CDR3nt: TGTGCCAGCAGCTCCAAGTCCAGCACTGAAGCTTTCTTT
d_gene: .; v_gene: TRBV4-3; j_gene: TRBJ1-5; abundance: .; CDR3aa: CASSQDYLRGNQPQHF; CDR3nt: TGCGCCAGCAGCCAAGATTATTTGCGGGGCAATCAGCCCCAGCATTTT
d_gene: TRBD1; v_gene: TRBV2; j_gene: TRBJ1-2; abundance: few; CDR3aa: CASSEAWGQPRGYGYTF; CDR3nt: TGTGCCAGCAGTGAAGCTTGGGGACAGCCCCGGGGGTATGGCTACACCTTC
d_gene: .; v_gene: TRBV6-4; j_gene: TRBJ1-1; abundance: .; CDR3aa: CASSTTGNTEAFF; CDR3nt: TGTGCCAGCAGTACGACAGGGAACACTGAAGCTTTCTTT
d_gene: .; v_gene: TRBV18; j_gene: TRBJ2-4; abundance: .; CDR3aa: CASSPPVEIAKNIQYF; CDR3nt: TGTGCCAGCTCACCACCAGTGGAGATAGCCAAAAACATTCAGTACTTC
d_gene: TRBD1; v_gene: TRBV29-1; j_gene: TRBJ1-1; abundance: .; CDR3aa: CSIRGVTEAFF; CDR3nt: TGCAGCATCAGGGGGGTCACTGAAGCTTTCTTT